The 20 T cell receptor beta chains in this list originate from one sample, sequenced in a study of metastatic and nonmetastatic thyroid tumors. TCRdb reanalyzed the PCR reads via MiXCR. This table has about 40,000 clones, 15% to 20% appearing once. Thyroid surgery was preceded by no treatment in any patient. Sequenced input: tumor tissue. Receptor source: a female donor with papillary thyroid cancer or a benign thyroid nodule (not recorded which). Some clones in this sample may be carry-over from other donors' samples.

This clone was recorded many times. This sequence joins TRBV10-1 and TRBJ2-5, with 7 bases identical to TRBD2. In germline, CDR1 is WNHNN, CDR2 SYGVQD (reference sequence). CDR3 length: 14 residues. After removal of 3 bases from V and 5 bases from J, the junction contained 6 bases not matched to a gene. The CDR3 DNA reads as TGCGCCAGCAGTGACGGGGGGACGGGCGAGACCCAGTACTTC. It specifies CASSDGGTGETQYF.

With respect to this clone: This may come from a read error, since a much larger clone is one base off. This specimen includes other DNA sequences encoding the same CDR3. The rearrangement uses TRBV12-3 or TRBV12-4 and TRBJ2-3, with 7 bases fitting TRBD1. This CDR3 is built from 15 residues. The V segment lost 5 bases and the J segment 7 bases; nucleotides outside the gene matches: 12. In nucleotides, the CDR3 is TGTGCCAGCAGTCTACAGGGGCCCCTCCGACATACGCAGTATTTT. This codes for CASSLQGPLRHTQYF.

This clone was picked up a small number of times. This rearrangement joins TRBV6-2 or TRBV6-3 to TRBJ1-2; D unclear. Germline CDR1 MNHEY, CDR2 SVGEGT. This CDR3 is 11 amino acids long. Trimming removed 5 bases from V and 7 bases from J, with 8 bases in between. The CDR3 nucleotides read TGTGCCAGCAGTAGCGCGGGTGGCTACACCTTC. Its protein product is CASSSAGGYTF.

By share, this clone counts as medium-sized. The rearrangement links TRBV9 to TRBJ2-3, with a possible D match to TRBD1 (6 bases). V gave up 0 bases and J gave up 4 bases, with 9 bases separating them. CDR1 and CDR2 (germline): SGDLS, YYNGEE. The CDR3 consists of 14 residues. This CDR3 reads CASSVGGQPDTQYF. The CDR3 coding sequence is TGTGCCAGCAGCGTAGGTGGACAGCCAGATACGCAGTATTTT.

This clone was seen ten or more times. The J gene is TRBJ2-7, the V gene TRBV30; 11 positions agree with TRBD1. The CDR3 runs to 14 residues. The germline gives CDR1 GTSNPN, CDR2 SVGIG (reference sequence). J lost 4 bases, V lost 2 bases, and 4 bases had no gene match. CDR3 residues: CAWSTGQGAYEQYF. CDR3 nucleotides: TGTGCCTGGAGTACTGGACAGGGGGCATACGAGCAGTACTTC. The variable domain in full, completed from reference TRBV30 and TRBJ2-7, reads SQTIHQWPATLVQPVGSPLSLECTVEGTSNPNLYWYRQAAGRGLQLLFYSVGIGQISSEVPQNLSASRPQDRQFILSSKKLLLSDSGFYLCAWSTGQGAYEQYFGPGTRLTVT.

The chain carries TRBV7-8 and TRBJ1-6, with D uncertain. Between the trimmed V and J ends, which lost 4 bases and 10 bases, there was a span of 17 bases. This CDR3 is built from 15 residues. Germline CDR1 SGHVS, CDR2 FQNEAQ. The CDR3 DNA is TGTGCCAGCAGCTCGGGTACTTGTGGCAGATCACCCCTCCACTTT. The encoded protein is CASSSGTCGRSPLHF. The full variable domain, with the rest looked up from reference TRBV7-8 and TRBJ1-6, is GAGVSQSPRYKVAKRGQDVALRCDPISGHVSLFWYQQALGQGPEFLTYFQNEAQLDKSGLPSDRFFAERPEGSVSTLKIQRTQQEDSAVYLCASSSGTCGRSPLHFGNGTRLTVT.

This clone has just a few counts. At one end the junction does not follow the germline gene, possibly because of a read error. This chain connects TRBV7-3 to TRBJ2-1; 8 bases are a match to TRBD2. The CDR3 sequence is 13 residues long. Germline V CDR1 and CDR2: SGHTA, FQGTGA. CDR3 loop: CASSQGLVDERFF. The CDR3 nucleotides read TGTGCCAGCAGCCAGGGACTAGTCGATGAGCGGTTCTTC.

This clone was counted ten times or more. The chain recombines TRBV7-9 with TRBJ2-7; D is perhaps TRBD1 (6 bases). The CDR3 has 14 amino acids. The germline V and J ends were trimmed by 7 bases and 1 base, with 14 bases remaining between them. Germline values: CDR1 SEHNR, CDR2 FQNEAQ (reference sequence). The CDR3 protein is CASTNRDTSYEQYF. CDR3 nucleotide sequence: TGTGCCAGCACCAATAGGGACACTTCCTACGAGCAGTACTTC.

This clone was detected only a few times. A much larger clone lies a single base off, so this may be a read error. The sample contains more than one DNA sequence encoding this CDR3. The genes are TRBV30 and TRBJ2-5; 7 bases map to TRBD2. V dropped 8 bases and J dropped 1; count of bases not matched to a gene: 10. The germline V gene has CDR1 GTSNPN and CDR2 SVGIG (reference sequence). There are 14 residues in the CDR3. CDR3 sequence (DNA): TGTGCCCCGTCGGCGGGAGTACTCCAAGAGACCCAGTACTTC. Translation: CAPSAGVLQETQYF. Supplemented by reference TRBV30 and TRBJ2-5, the full variable domain reads SQTIHQWPATLVQPVGSPLSLECTVEGTSNPNLYWYRQAAGRGLQLLFYSVGIGQISSEVPQNLSASRPQDRQFILSSKKLLLSDSGFYLCAPSAGVLQETQYFGPGTRLLVL.

This clone was observed a handful of times. Just one base apart from a much larger clone, this may be a read error. The V and J genes are TRBV12-5 and TRBJ2-5; D is unclear. CDR1 and CDR2 (germline): LGHNT, FRNRAP. The CDR3 is 12 amino acids. Trimming removed 1 base from V and 5 bases from J, with 5 bases in between. This CDR3 is CASGLESETQYF. CDR3 DNA sequence: TGTGCTAGTGGTTTGGAAAGTGAGACCCAGTACTTC.

The V gene is TRBV27, the J gene TRBJ2-1, with 11 bases matching TRBD2. The CDR3 loop spans 15 amino acids. Germline assignment: CDR1 MNHEY and CDR2 SMNVEV (reference sequence). The V segment lost 9 bases and the J segment 6 bases; nucleotides outside the gene matches: 10. DNA for the CDR3: TGTGCCAGTTTCCATACTAGCGGGGGTAGCAATGAGCAGTTCTTC. It encodes CASFHTSGGSNEQFF.

This clone has at least ten counts. The chain joins TRBV6-1 to TRBJ1-5; D not certain. This CDR3 is 13 amino acids long. CDR1 and CDR2 from the germline V gene are MNHNS and SASEGT. Trimming shortened V by 2 bases and J by 4 bases, and 6 bases separated the two germline ends. The CDR3 reads CASSELSNQPQHF. In DNA, the CDR3 is TGTGCCAGCAGTGAATTGAGTAATCAGCCCCAGCATTTT.

Worth noting for this clone: One junction end disagrees with the germline gene, perhaps due to a read error. The rearrangement uses TRBV7-7 and TRBJ2-7, with 7 bases identical to TRBD1. CDR3 size: 14 residues. Per germline, CDR1 SSHAT and CDR2 FNYEAQ (reference sequence). CDR3 DNA sequence: TGTGCTAGCAGCCAAGATCCAGGGGGTGGAGAGCAGTACTTC. This gives the protein CASSQDPGGGEQYF.

This clone is medium-sized (0.01 to 0.1%) in the sample. The same CDR3 also results from other DNA sequences found in this sample. The chain has TRBV6-1 and TRBJ1-1; no reliable D call. Germline V gene sequence: CDR1 MNHNS, CDR2 SASEGT. The CDR3 is made up of 15 amino acids. The germline V and J ends were trimmed by 8 bases and 0 bases, with 16 bases remaining between them. CDR3 coding DNA: TGTGCCAGCCGCCTAGGCCCCGGGATGAACACTGAAGCTTTCTTT. Its protein is CASRLGPGMNTEAFF.

This clone was seen ten or more times. V and J are TRBV11-3 and TRBJ1-2; a weak D match, TRBD1 (5 bases). V was trimmed by 4 bases and J by 5 bases, leaving 23 bases between them. Germline CDR1 reads SGHNT; CDR2 reads YENEEA. This CDR3 has 17 residues. In DNA form, the CDR3 reads TGTGCCAGCAGCTCCGACGGGACCGACAACCTGGGGTATGGCTACACCTTC. This gives the protein CASSSDGTDNLGYGYTF.

Ten or more counts support this clone. The chain carries TRBV20-1 and TRBJ1-4; D is unresolved. V lost 0 bases, J lost 0 bases, and 8 bases lay in between. The CDR3 is 15 residues long. Germline V gene sequence: CDR1 DFQATT, CDR2 SNEGSKA (reference sequence). CDR3 amino acids: CSARDERATNEKLFF. CDR3 nucleotides: TGCAGTGCTAGAGATGAAAGGGCAACTAATGAAAAACTGTTTTTT.

J is TRBJ1-2 and V is TRBV27; the match to TRBD1 covers 7 bases. Germline CDR1 is MNHEY and CDR2 is SMNVEV (reference sequence). The ends lost 3 bases at V and 11 bases at J; junction bases unmatched: 18. The CDR3 runs to 16 residues. CDR3 residues: CASSFSAGDRPYVYTF. The CDR3 nucleotides read TGTGCCAGCAGTTTCTCGGCGGGGGACAGACCCTATGTTTACACCTTC.

This chain links TRBV20-1 with TRBJ2-1; 11 bases align to TRBD2. Germline CDR1 reads DFQATT; CDR2 reads SNEGSKA (reference sequence). This CDR3 region has 14 residues. The V segment lost 1 base and the J segment 10 bases; nucleotides outside the gene matches: 6. CDR3 DNA: TGCAGTGCTAGAGGACTAGCGGGGCATGGAGAGCAGTTCTTC. Its translation: CSARGLAGHGEQFF.

This clone has at least ten counts. The rearrangement uses TRBV6-2 or TRBV6-3 and TRBJ1-3, with D unresolved. The CDR3 is 16 residues long. Trimming left V 2 bases short and J 6 bases short, with 17 bases between. Germline V gene data show CDR1 as MNHEY and CDR2 as SVGEGT. The DNA for the CDR3 is TGTGCCAGCAGTTACGAGGACCCGACTTTGCTAAACACCATATATTTT. It codes for CASSYEDPTLLNTIYF.

This clone was detected many times. CDR3 region: CASSEGVPGELFF. The CDR3 bases are TGCGCCAGCAGTGAGGGCGTCCCCGGGGAGCTGTTTTTT. V and J are TRBV10-1 and TRBJ2-2, with D uncertain. This CDR3 spans 13 amino acids. Germline V gene sequence: CDR1 WNHNN, CDR2 SYGVQD (reference sequence). Trimming pared 2 bases from V and 6 bases from J, leaving 7 bases between.